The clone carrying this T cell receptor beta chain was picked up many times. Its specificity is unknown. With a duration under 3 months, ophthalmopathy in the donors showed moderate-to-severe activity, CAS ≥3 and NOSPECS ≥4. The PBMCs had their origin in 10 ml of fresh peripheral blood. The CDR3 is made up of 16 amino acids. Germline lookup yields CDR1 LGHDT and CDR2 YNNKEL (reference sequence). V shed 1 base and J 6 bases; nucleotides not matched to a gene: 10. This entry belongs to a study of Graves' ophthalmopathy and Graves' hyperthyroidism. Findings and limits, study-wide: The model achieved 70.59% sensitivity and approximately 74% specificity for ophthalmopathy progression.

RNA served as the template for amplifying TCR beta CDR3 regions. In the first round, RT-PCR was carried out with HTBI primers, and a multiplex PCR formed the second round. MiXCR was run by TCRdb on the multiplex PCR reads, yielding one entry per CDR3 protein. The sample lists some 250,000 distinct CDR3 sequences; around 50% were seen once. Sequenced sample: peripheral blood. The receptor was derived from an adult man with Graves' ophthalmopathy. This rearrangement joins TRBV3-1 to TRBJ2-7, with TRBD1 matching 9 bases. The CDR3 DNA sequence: TGTGCCAGCAGCCAAGCCGGGACAGGGCGTTTAGGCGAGCAGTACTTC. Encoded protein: CASSQAGTGRLGEQYF.